These 16 T cell receptor beta chains were sequenced from one sample in a study of T cell repertoires in cytomegalovirus infection. TCRdb reanalysed the reads using MiXCR and keeps one entry per CDR3 protein. The data show some 500,000 distinct CDR3 sequences, 30% to 40% seen once. Their specific antigens are unknown. Material: cultured PBMCs, obtained from culture after CMV antigen stimulation. The receptors were gathered from a human donor in good health (CMV status not recorded). Some clones in this sample may be carry-over from other donors' samples.

The chain is built from TRBV6-5 and TRBJ2-7, with a tentative D call TRBD2 (7 bases). The CDR3 has 16 residues. Trimming removed 6 bases from V and 4 bases from J, with 22 bases in between. Germline assignment: CDR1 MNHEY and CDR2 SVGAGI. The CDR3 DNA reads TGTGCCAGCAGCCGCCGGGCCGGGGGGCGCCTGTACGAGCAGTACTTC. It is translated as CASSRRAGGRLYEQYF.

The chain joins TRBV7-9 to TRBJ2-2, with TRBD1 matching over 8 bases. The CDR3 extends over 17 amino acids. Trimming cost V 5 bases and J 2 bases; bases outside gene matches: 10. CDR1 is SEHNR, CDR2 FQNEAQ, per germline (reference sequence). The CDR3 DNA reads TGTGCCAGCAGCCCACAGACAGGGGATCTAAACACCGGGGAGCTGTTTTTT. Residues: CASSPQTGDLNTGELFF.

V and J are TRBV6-2 or TRBV6-3 and TRBJ2-1; 11 nucleotides agree with TRBD2. There are 18 residues in the CDR3. Germline CDR1 MNHEY, CDR2 SVGEGT. Trimming removed 5 bases from V and 5 bases from J; junction bases left unmatched: 14. The CDR3 here is CASSVRPSTSGGHNEQFF. As DNA, the CDR3 is TGTGCCAGCAGTGTACGCCCGTCTACTAGCGGGGGTCACAATGAGCAGTTCTTC.

This clonotype was seen a handful of times. This chain links TRBV12-5 with TRBJ2-1; the match to TRBD2 covers 11 bases. Losses at the gene ends were 0 bases for V and 7 bases for J; bases not matched to a gene: 5. In germline, CDR1 is LGHNT, CDR2 FRNRAP. This CDR3 is built from 16 residues. For the CDR3, the DNA is TGTGCTAGTGGTTTGGTACTAGCGGGAGAACTTAATGAGCAGTTCTTC. Its translation: CASGLVLAGELNEQFF. Full variable domain (outside the CDR3, taken from reference TRBV12-5 and TRBJ2-1): DARVTQTPRHKVTEMGQEVTMRCQPILGHNTVFWYRQTMMQGLELLAYFRNRAPLDDSGMPKDRFSAEMPDATLATLKIQPSEPRDSAVYFCASGLVLAGELNEQFFGPGTRLTVL.

This clonotype showed up just a few times. The CDR3 loop is CASSQVGASGKTDTQYF. Here the CDR3 DNA reads TGCGCCAGCAGCCAAGTCGGGGCTAGCGGGAAGACAGATACGCAGTATTTT. This chain links TRBV4-3 with TRBJ2-3; 9 nucleotides line up with TRBD2. Looked up from germline, CDR1 is LGHNA and CDR2 is YSLEER. This CDR3 comprises 17 residues. V shed 1 base and J 3 bases; nucleotides not matched to a gene: 8.

The chain links TRBV27 to TRBJ2-1; 8 bases are shared with TRBD2. This CDR3 has 15 residues. Germline lookup yields CDR1 MNHEY and CDR2 SMNVEV (reference sequence). V lost 3 bases, J lost 4 bases, and 5 bases stayed unmatched. CDR3 sequence (DNA): TGTGCCAGCAGTTTCGGACGGGAGGGTTACAATGAGCAGTTCTTC. Encoded protein: CASSFGREGYNEQFF.

The sample holds a few counts of this clonotype. The genes are TRBV7-2 and TRBJ1-3, with D uncertain. The CDR3 is made up of 14 amino acids. Germline-derived CDR1 and CDR2 are SGHTA and FQGNSA. V lost 3 bases and J lost 8, with 14 bases in between. This CDR3 reads CASSFDWLKDTIYF. CDR3 in DNA: TGTGCCAGCAGCTTCGACTGGCTTAAGGACACCATATATTTT.

This clonotype was counted only a few times. This chain joins TRBV24-1 and TRBJ2-1, with 11 bases identical to TRBD2. Germline V gives CDR1 KGHDR, CDR2 SFDVKD. Trimming at V came to 9 bases and at J to 6 bases, leaving 3 bases not matched to a gene. This CDR3 has 13 amino acids. The CDR3 is CATLAGGSNEQFF. The CDR3 DNA is TGTGCCACCCTAGCGGGAGGATCCAATGAGCAGTTCTTC.

This clonotype was seen many times. The J gene is TRBJ2-3, the V gene TRBV7-2; 10 nucleotides line up with TRBD1. V trimming: 3 bases; J trimming: 8 bases; junction bases outside the gene matches: 5. The CDR3 contains 14 residues. Germline values: CDR1 SGHTA, CDR2 FQGNSA. CDR3 DNA sequence: TGTGCCAGCAGCTTTGACAGGGGGCAAGCTACGCAGTATTTT. Encoded protein: CASSFDRGQATQYF.

The genes are TRBV24-1 and TRBJ2-2; 8 nucleotides align to TRBD1. J lost 0 bases, V lost 1 base, and 3 bases had no gene match. CDR3 length: 17 residues. The germline CDR1 and CDR2 sequences are KGHDR and SFDVKD. The DNA for the CDR3 is TGTGCCACCAGTGATTTATGGGACAGGACGAACACCGGGGAGCTGTTTTTT. Protein product: CATSDLWDRTNTGELFF.

This chain joins TRBV12-3 or TRBV12-4 and TRBJ1-1, with a possible D match to TRBD1 (6 bases). The CDR3 sequence is 19 residues long. V was shortened by 1 base and J by 0 bases, with 21 bases between the two germline ends. CDR3 nucleotide sequence: TGTGCCAGCAGTTTAGGTTATCGGTGGGGGCAATCCATGAACACTGAAGCTTTCTTT. It yields the protein CASSLGYRWGQSMNTEAFF.

This clonotype was observed many times. This sequence joins TRBV7-9 and TRBJ2-3, with D perhaps TRBD2 (6 bases). The CDR3 sequence is 14 residues long. V lost 3 bases and J 6 bases, leaving 13 bases between the germline ends. Germline assignment: CDR1 SEHNR and CDR2 FQNEAQ (reference sequence). The CDR3 region is CASSLRDSQDTQYF. In DNA form, the CDR3 reads TGTGCCAGCAGCTTGCGGGACTCGCAGGATACGCAGTATTTT.

This clonotype was seen more than once but under ten times. V usage is TRBV10-3 and J usage is TRBJ2-5; TRBD2 matches at 7 bases. V lost 3 bases to trimming and J lost 3 bases; unmatched junction nucleotides: 7. CDR3 size: 15 residues. Germline loops: CDR1 ENHRY, CDR2 SYGVKD. The CDR3 sequence: CAISDPGLPEETQYF. CDR3 DNA sequence: TGTGCCATCAGTGACCCGGGACTACCGGAAGAGACCCAGTACTTC.

The gene calls are TRBV4-1 and TRBJ2-3; the match to TRBD2 covers 8 bases. CDR3 length: 18 residues. Germline CDR1 is MGHRA and CDR2 is YSYEKL. V lost 3 bases to trimming and J lost 3 bases; unmatched junction nucleotides: 14. The CDR3 protein is CASSQGSRFSGKTDTQYF. The CDR3 region has the DNA TGCGCCAGCAGCCAGGGGTCGCGGTTTAGCGGGAAGACAGATACGCAGTATTTT.

This clonotype turned up a few times. The chain employs TRBV7-2 and TRBJ2-1; no clear D gene. The CDR3 consists of 14 residues. Trimming cost V 3 bases and J 1 base, with 7 bases left between them. In germline, CDR1 is SGHTA, CDR2 FQGNSA. This chain's CDR3 is CASSLMVSYNEQFF. The CDR3 bases are TGTGCCAGCAGCTTGATGGTTTCCTACAATGAGCAGTTCTTC. The entire variable domain, with the rest obtained from reference TRBV7-2 and TRBJ2-1, is as follows: GAGVSQSPSNKVTEKGKDVELRCDPISGHTALYWYRQSLGQGLEFLIYFQGNSAPDKSGLPSDRFSAERTGGSVSTLTIQRTQQEDSAVYLCASSLMVSYNEQFFGPGTRLTVL.

This clonotype was observed a few times. V usage is TRBV7-2 and J usage is TRBJ2-1, with a tentative D call TRBD2 (5 bases). There are 13 residues in the CDR3. The V and J ends lost 5 bases and 6 bases respectively, with 11 bases between them. Germline loops: CDR1 SGHTA, CDR2 FQGNSA. CDR3 amino acids: CASSPRASNEQFF. The CDR3 nucleotides read TGTGCCAGCAGCCCGAGGGCTTCCAATGAGCAGTTCTTC. The variable domain in full, completed from reference TRBV7-2 and TRBJ2-1, reads GAGVSQSPSNKVTEKGKDVELRCDPISGHTALYWYRQSLGQGLEFLIYFQGNSAPDKSGLPSDRFSAERTGGSVSTLTIQRTQQEDSAVYLCASSPRASNEQFFGPGTRLTVL.